Sequencing of this T cell receptor (beta chain) was carried out in a study of cytomegalovirus exposure and HLA in healthy donors. General study results and limits: Some TCR beta chains (more than 150 of them) were listed as cytomegalovirus-associated.

To note about this clone: The antigen is not known.

Sequencing used immunoSEQ multiplex PCR; TCRdb keeps in-frame clones, though not all of them. This table has some 330,000 clones, roughly 89% appearing once. Germline CDR1 is MDHEN and CDR2 is SYDVKM. The CDR3 contains 15 residues. V lost 5 bases and J lost 1, with 12 bases in between. Sample: PBMCs. The rearrangement joins TRBV28 to TRBJ2-1; D might be TRBD2 (5 bases). The receptor's source is a woman aged 18-29 years in good health and CMV-seronegative. CDR3 DNA: TGTGCCAGCAGTGGAGGAAGCACGTCCTACAATGAGCAGTTCTTC. It specifies CASSGGSTSYNEQFF.